The 3 T cell receptor beta chains below come from one sample, sequenced in a study of regulatory T cells in long-lasting Graves disease. Construction of the TCR beta libraries employed iRepertoire HTBI primers in conjunction with Arm-PCR of CDR3 regions. TCRdb reanalysed the multiplex PCR reads using MiXCR and keeps one entry per CDR3 protein. The sample includes roughly 700,000 distinct CDR3 sequences, about 30% seen only once; the top ten take around 40%. Time point in this sample: persistent/refractory GD, antithyroid drugs over 5 years with positive TRAb. Scientists built the TCR library using RNA that was extracted from PBMCs. Here the sequenced sample was peripheral blood mononuclear cells (PBMCs), taken when the disease was refractory, from a patient treated with antithyroid drugs. The receptors shown here come from a female donor with Graves disease.

CDR3 region: CASSQGGPTYEQYF. The CDR3 nucleotides read TGTGCCAGCAGCCAAGGCGGCCCAACCTACGAGCAGTACTTC. This chain joins TRBV3-1 and TRBJ2-7; D unclear. The CDR3 sequence is 14 residues long. Germline lookup yields CDR1 LGHDT and CDR2 YNNKEL (reference sequence). V was shortened by 1 base and J by 2 bases, with 9 bases between the two germline ends.

This chain joins TRBV2 and TRBJ2-2; 9 nucleotides agree with TRBD2. CDR3 size: 16 residues. J lost 5 bases, V lost 1 base, and 5 bases had no gene match. The germline V gene encodes CDR1 SNHLY and CDR2 FYNNEI. CDR3 nucleotide sequence: TGTGCCAGCAGTGAAGTAGCGGGAGTGGAAACCGGGGAGCTGTTTTTT. Its protein product is CASSEVAGVETGELFF.

This clonotype was seen more than once but under ten times. The V and J genes are TRBV7-2 and TRBJ2-2, with 7 positions matching TRBD2. The CDR3 has 13 residues. With V trimmed by 4 bases and J by 6 bases, 2 bases remained unmatched. Germline V gene sequence: CDR1 SGHTA, CDR2 FQGNSA. The CDR3 loop reads CASSSGLAGELFF. The CDR3 coding sequence is TGTGCCAGCAGCTCAGGACTAGCCGGGGAGCTGTTTTTT.